This TCR beta chain originates from a study of control samples from healthy donors and cancer patients. Sequencing used immunoSEQ multiplex PCR; TCRdb keeps in-frame clones, though not all of them. The sample has under 450,000 clones, around nine tenths seen once. Between the trimmed V and J ends, which lost 3 bases and 3 bases, there was a span of 9 bases. In germline, CDR1 is LNHDA, CDR2 SQIVND (reference sequence). This CDR3 has 14 amino acids. The sequencing sample was made of PBMCs. This TCR was recovered from a middle-aged man with head and neck cancer. This chain connects TRBV19 to TRBJ1-5; the D is unclear. The DNA of the CDR3 is TGTGCCAGTAGTATCCAACGGCACAATCAGCCCCAGCATTTT. Amino acid sequence: CASSIQRHNQPQHF.